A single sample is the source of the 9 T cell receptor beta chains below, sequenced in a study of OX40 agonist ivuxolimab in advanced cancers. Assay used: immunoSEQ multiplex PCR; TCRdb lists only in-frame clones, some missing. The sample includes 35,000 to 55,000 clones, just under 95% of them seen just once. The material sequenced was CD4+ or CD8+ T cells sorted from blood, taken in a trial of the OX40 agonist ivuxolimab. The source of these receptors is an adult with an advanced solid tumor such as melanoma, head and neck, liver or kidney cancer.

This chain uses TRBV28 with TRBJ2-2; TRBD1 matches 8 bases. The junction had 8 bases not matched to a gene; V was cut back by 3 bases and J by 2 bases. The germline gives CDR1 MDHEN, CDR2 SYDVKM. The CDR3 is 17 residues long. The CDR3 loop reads CASSFSLDRGNTGELFF. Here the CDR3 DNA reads TGTGCCAGCAGTTTTTCACTAGACAGGGGTAACACCGGGGAGCTGTTTTTT.

The DNA for the CDR3 is TGTGCCAGCTCACCATACAGACAGGGAACTAATGAAAAACTGTTTTTT. Its protein is CASSPYRQGTNEKLFF. This chain links TRBV18 with TRBJ1-4; 7 nucleotides align to TRBD1. CDR3 size: 16 residues. Germline V CDR1 and CDR2: KGHSH, LQKENI. Germline trimming cut 2 bases from V and 1 base from J; bases unmatched to any gene: 4.

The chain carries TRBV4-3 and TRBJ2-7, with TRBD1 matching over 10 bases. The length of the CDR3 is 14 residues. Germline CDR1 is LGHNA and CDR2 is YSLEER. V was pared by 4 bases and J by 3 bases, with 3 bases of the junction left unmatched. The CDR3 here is CASSPGTGDYEQYF. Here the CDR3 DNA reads TGCGCCAGCAGCCCCGGGACAGGGGACTACGAGCAGTACTTC.

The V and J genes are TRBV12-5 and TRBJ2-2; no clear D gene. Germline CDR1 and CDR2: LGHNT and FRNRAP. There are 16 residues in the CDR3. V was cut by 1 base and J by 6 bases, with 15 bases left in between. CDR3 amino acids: CASGLASTVVPGELFF. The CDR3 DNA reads TGTGCTAGTGGTTTGGCAAGCACAGTTGTCCCCGGGGAGCTGTTTTTT. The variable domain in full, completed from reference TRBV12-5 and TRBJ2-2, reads DARVTQTPRHKVTEMGQEVTMRCQPILGHNTVFWYRQTMMQGLELLAYFRNRAPLDDSGMPKDRFSAEMPDATLATLKIQPSEPRDSAVYFCASGLASTVVPGELFFGEGSRLTVL.

DNA of the CDR3: TGTGCCAGCAGCTTGAGAGTTCGGACAGGGCACGACTATGGCTACACCTTC. It specifies CASSLRVRTGHDYGYTF. The chain joins TRBV5-4 to TRBJ1-2, with 8 bases lining up with TRBD1. CDR1 SGHNT and CDR2 YYREEE come from the germline V gene (reference sequence). The length of the CDR3 is 17 residues. V shed 1 base, J shed 3 bases, and the junction held 11 bases outside the gene matches.

The CDR3 here is CASRSQTGSYEQYF. The CDR3 DNA sequence: TGTGCCAGCAGAAGCCAGACAGGGTCCTACGAGCAGTACTTC. The V and J genes are TRBV27 and TRBJ2-7; 7 positions agree with TRBD1. Trimming took 6 bases from V and 1 from J; bases not matched to a gene: 6. This CDR3 is 14 amino acids long. From germline, CDR1 is MNHEY and CDR2 SMNVEV (reference sequence).

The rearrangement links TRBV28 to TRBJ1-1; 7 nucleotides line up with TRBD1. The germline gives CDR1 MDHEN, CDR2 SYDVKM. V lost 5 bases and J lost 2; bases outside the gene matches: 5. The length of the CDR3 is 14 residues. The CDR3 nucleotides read TGTGCCAGCAGTCCCGGGACAGAAAACACTGAAGCTTTCTTT. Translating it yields CASSPGTENTEAFF.

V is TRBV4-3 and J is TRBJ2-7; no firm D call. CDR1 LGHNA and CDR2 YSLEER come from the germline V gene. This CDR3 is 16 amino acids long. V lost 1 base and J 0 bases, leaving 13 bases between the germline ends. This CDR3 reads CASSQAYGSLSYEQYF. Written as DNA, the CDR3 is TGCGCCAGCAGCCAAGCCTACGGGTCCCTCTCCTACGAGCAGTACTTC.

CDR3 coding DNA: TGTGCCTGGAGTCTGGGACAGGGTAATGAAAAACTGTTTTTT. Its protein product is CAWSLGQGNEKLFF. The chain employs TRBV30 and TRBJ1-4; TRBD1 matches at 9 bases. The germline V gene encodes CDR1 GTSNPN and CDR2 SVGIG (reference sequence). CDR3 length equals 14 residues. The trim removed 2 bases at V and 4 bases at J, leaving 2 bases unmatched.